These T cell receptor beta chains were read from a single sample in a study of cytomegalovirus exposure and HLA in healthy donors. Profiled with immunoSEQ multiplex PCR; TCRdb holds only in-frame clones, not every one. The sample shows 150,000 or so clones, approximately 84% of them seen only once. The sample taken for sequencing was PBMCs. The receptors shown here come from a woman between 50 and 59 years old in good health and CMV-seropositive. CDR3s include the opening cysteine and the closing phenylalanine or tryptophan. The order of the fields is V gene, D gene, clone size, J gene, CDR3 DNA, CDR3 protein. D genes are given only for firm matches. A row's size may be missing; if present it is once, few, many or a size class.

TRBV9	TRBD1	.	TRBJ2-1	TGTGCCAGCAGCGGGGGACAGGGTGTCTACAATGAGCAGTTCTTC	CASSGGQGVYNEQFF
TRBV10-3	TRBD2	.	TRBJ2-3	TGTGCCGGGGGGACTAGCGGGAGGACGGATACGCAGTATTTT	CAGGTSGRTDTQYF
TRBV7-9	TRBD2	.	TRBJ2-1	TGTGCCAGCAGCTTGGTGGCTAGCGGGAAGTTCGAGTTCTTC	CASSLVASGKFEFF
TRBV11-2	.	.	TRBJ2-7	TGTGCCAGCAGCTCCTTAGCGGCTATGTACGAGCAGTACTTC	CASSSLAAMYEQYF
TRBV28	.	.	TRBJ2-3	TGTGCCAGCAGTTTTGAAGGGACACCCACAGATACGCAGTATTTT	CASSFEGTPTDTQYF
TRBV7-9	.	.	TRBJ1-3	TGTGCCAGCAGGCCCTTCACTTCGCGCTCTGGAAACACCATATATTTT	CASRPFTSRSGNTIYF
TRBV7-3	.	once	TRBJ2-7	TGTGCCAGCAGCTTAACGGGACTCTACGAGCAGTACTTC	CASSLTGLYEQYF
TRBV18	.	few	TRBJ2-3	TGTGCCAGCTCACCAGTGGCCGCCCAAAGAGATACGCAGTATTTT	CASSPVAAQRDTQYF
TRBV7-2	TRBD2	.	TRBJ2-3	TGTGCCAGCAGCTCACCCGGTAGGGCGGGGGACTCCACAGATACGCAGTATTTT	CASSSPGRAGDSTDTQYF
TRBV11-3	TRBD2	.	TRBJ2-1	TGTGCCAGCAGCACTGCTAGCGGGAGTCTCTATGAGCAGTTCTTC	CASSTASGSLYEQFF
TRBV7-3	TRBD1	.	TRBJ2-4	TGTGCCAGCAGCTTAGGACAGGGGACCAAAAACATTCAGTACTTC	CASSLGQGTKNIQYF
TRBV19	TRBD1	few	TRBJ2-7	TGTGCCAGTCGACAGGGGAATTACTACGAGCAGTACTTC	CASRQGNYYEQYF
TRBV4-3	.	.	TRBJ1-3	TGCGCCAGCAGCCAAGCAGGGACTGGTGGAAACACCATATATTTT	CASSQAGTGGNTIYF
TRBV19	.	.	TRBJ1-6	TGTGCCAGTAGTTCCAGGAGGGAATCACCCCTCCACTTT	CASSSRRESPLHF
TRBV27	TRBD1	.	TRBJ1-2	TGTGCCAGCAGCATGACAGGGGGCCCCTACGGCTACACCTTC	CASSMTGGPYGYTF
TRBV5-1	.	.	TRBJ2-5	TGCGCCAGCAGCTTGGTGCAGGGCCAAGAGACCCAGTACTTC	CASSLVQGQETQYF
TRBV5-4	TRBD2	.	TRBJ2-1	TGTGCCAGCAGCTCTTCGGGACTAGCCTCCTACAATGAGCAGTTCTTC	CASSSSGLASYNEQFF
TRBV9	.	few	TRBJ2-2	TGTGCCAGCTGCCGGGGGACTTCGACTTTCACCGGGGAGCTGTTTTTT	CASCRGTSTFTGELFF
TRBV2	TRBD2	.	TRBJ2-5	TGTGCCAGCAGTGGTAGCGGGGCTGGGGCCCAGTACTTC	CASSGSGAGAQYF
TRBV6-6	.	.	TRBJ2-7	TGTGCCAGCATGTTGACTAGTGAGCAGTACTTC	CASMLTSEQYF
TRBV6-5	TRBD1	few	TRBJ2-1	TGTGCCAGCAGCTCGGACAGGATCTCCTACAATGAGCAGTTCTTC	CASSSDRISYNEQFF
TRBV19	.	.	TRBJ1-2	TGTGCCAGTAGTATTACTGGGGCGATAGCTAACTATGGCTACACCTTC	CASSITGAIANYGYTF
TRBV6-5	TRBD1	.	TRBJ2-7	TGTGCCAGCAGTACTACAGGGGCCTCCGGGGAGCAGTACTTC	CASSTTGASGEQYF
TRBV6-5	TRBD1	.	TRBJ2-2	TGTGCCAGCAGTTACTCGTTACAGGGGACCGGGGAGCTGTTTTTT	CASSYSLQGTGELFF
TRBV7-3	TRBD2	few	TRBJ2-1	TGTGCCAGCAGCGTCACTAGCGGGGGGAAGGATGAGCAGTTCTTC	CASSVTSGGKDEQFF
TRBV7-2	.	.	TRBJ2-5	TGTGCCAGCAGCTTAGATTACCAGACTCAAGAGACCCAGTACTTC	CASSLDYQTQETQYF
TRBV4-2	TRBD2	.	TRBJ2-1	TGTGCCAGCAGCCCCCATAGCGGGGGGGCCAGAAATGAGCAGTTCTTC	CASSPHSGGARNEQFF
TRBV28	.	.	TRBJ1-5	TGTGCCAGCAGTTTTCTATCCAGGGGCAATCAGCCCCAGCATTTT	CASSFLSRGNQPQHF